The 19 T cell receptor beta chains below were found in one sample sequenced in a study of shared clonotypes between healthy human individuals. TCRdb's table, derived via immunoSEQ multiplex PCR, lists solely in-frame clones and lacks some. Seen here are approximately 1.4 million clones, 95% to 99% observed once, and the top ten hold roughly 0.4%. Material for sequencing was naive CD4+ T cells sorted from blood. As for subset: CD45RA+ positively selected. Source of these receptors: a man aged 25 to 45 in good health.

This rearrangement joins TRBV4-1 to TRBJ2-5, with 7 bases lining up with TRBD2. Looked up from germline, CDR1 is MGHRA and CDR2 is YSYEKL. With 1 base clipped from V and 5 bases from J, the junction kept 10 bases outside the gene matches. The CDR3 is 16 residues long. DNA for the CDR3: TGCGCCAGCAGCCAAGGACCCAGGATGCGGGGGGAGACCCAGTACTTC. Amino acid sequence: CASSQGPRMRGETQYF.

V is TRBV5-4 and J is TRBJ2-7; D is uncertain. Per the germline V gene, CDR1 is SGHNT and CDR2 is YYREEE (reference sequence). There are 14 residues in the CDR3. V lost 6 bases to trimming and J lost 4 bases, with 17 bases between them. In DNA, the CDR3 is TGTGCCAGCAACCGAATGACACAGCCTTACGAGCAGTACTTC. This encodes CASNRMTQPYEQYF. The complete variable domain, with remaining parts taken from reference TRBV5-4 and TRBJ2-7, reads ETGVTQSPTHLIKTRGQQVTLRCSSQSGHNTVSWYQQALGQGPQFIFQYYREEENGRGNFPPRFSGLQFPNYSSELNVNALELDDSALYLCASNRMTQPYEQYFGPGTRLTVT.

The gene calls are TRBV10-3 and TRBJ2-2; D tentatively fits TRBD1 or TRBD2 (5 bases each). Germline V CDR1 and CDR2: ENHRY, SYGVKD. The CDR3 has 16 amino acids. Trimming removed 1 base at V and 1 base at J, with 10 bases between. CDR3 in DNA: TGTGCCATCAGTGAGTTGGGACCCAGGAACACCGGGGAGCTGTTTTTT. This gives the protein CAISELGPRNTGELFF.

The rearrangement uses TRBV18 and TRBJ2-5, with D tentatively TRBD2 (6 bases). Trimming stripped 4 bases from V and 5 bases from J, with 8 bases between. Germline CDR1 and CDR2: KGHSH and LQKENI. The CDR3 loop spans 12 amino acids. CDR3 sequence: CASSLAGETQYF. The CDR3 region has the DNA TGTGCCAGCTCACTGGCGGGGGAGACCCAGTACTTC.

The chain has TRBV7-3 and TRBJ2-1; possibly TRBD1 or TRBD2 for D (5 bases each). V was clipped by 4 bases and J by 7 bases, with 11 bases between them. This CDR3 spans 13 amino acids. CDR1 and CDR2 (germline): SGHTA, FQGTGA. DNA of the CDR3: TGTGCCAGCAGCTCCCGGGACCGGAATGAGCAGTTCTTC. This encodes CASSSRDRNEQFF.

The chain carries TRBV30 and TRBJ2-6, with D unresolved. V dropped 2 bases and J dropped 4 bases, with 15 bases sitting between them. The CDR3 is made up of 16 amino acids. Germline CDR1 is GTSNPN and CDR2 is SVGIG (reference sequence). CDR3 in DNA: TGTGCCTGGAGTTTCTCTGTTAAAGTCGGGGCCAACGTCCTGACTTTC. Translating gives CAWSFSVKVGANVLTF. Based on the CDR3 plus reference TRBV30 and TRBJ2-6, the full variable domain is SQTIHQWPATLVQPVGSPLSLECTVEGTSNPNLYWYRQAAGRGLQLLFYSVGIGQISSEVPQNLSASRPQDRQFILSSKKLLLSDSGFYLCAWSFSVKVGANVLTFGAGSRLTVL.

This chain joins TRBV4-2 and TRBJ2-7; D might be TRBD2 (5 bases). V gave up 4 bases and J gave up 5 bases, with 27 bases separating them. The CDR3 is 18 residues long. The germline V gene has CDR1 LGHNA and CDR2 YNFKEQ. The CDR3 sequence is CASSLPPGSSSGPNEQYF. The CDR3 region has the DNA TGTGCCAGCAGCCTACCCCCTGGCTCTAGCAGCGGCCCAAACGAGCAGTACTTC.

This chain uses TRBV29-1 with TRBJ2-7; 8 positions agree with TRBD1. The CDR3 runs 12 residues. V shed 6 bases, J shed 5 bases, and the junction held 6 bases outside the gene matches. From germline, CDR1 is SQVTM and CDR2 ANQGSEA. The CDR3 is CSVGQGPHEQYF. The CDR3, as DNA: TGCAGCGTCGGACAGGGCCCCCACGAGCAGTACTTC.

This chain uses TRBV28 with TRBJ1-2; D gene ambiguous. The V gene's germline CDR1 is MDHEN and CDR2 SYDVKM. The CDR3 extends over 14 amino acids. The V end was cut by 5 bases, the J end by 4 bases, with 14 bases between. CDR3 residues: CASSLTIGAYGYTF. In nucleotides, the CDR3 is TGTGCCAGCAGTCTAACTATCGGAGCCTATGGCTACACCTTC.

The chain is built from TRBV7-3 and TRBJ2-1, with D maybe TRBD1 (6 bases). V was trimmed by 1 base and J by 5 bases, leaving 9 bases between them. Germline V gene lookup returns CDR1 SGHTA and CDR2 FQGTGA. The CDR3 runs 14 residues. The CDR3: CASSLRGTNNEQFF. The CDR3 DNA reads TGTGCCAGCAGCTTAAGGGGGACAAACAATGAGCAGTTCTTC.

The genes are TRBV5-8 and TRBJ2-7; tentatively, D is TRBD2 (6 bases). V lost 0 bases to trimming and J lost 7 bases, with 17 bases between them. The CDR3 has 15 amino acids. From germline, CDR1 is SGHTS and CDR2 YDEGEE. Written as DNA, the CDR3 is TGTGCCAGCAGCTTGGAGATAGCGGCGGTTGATGAGCAGTACTTC. Amino acids: CASSLEIAAVDEQYF.

The J gene is TRBJ2-1, the V gene TRBV2; D is undetermined. V lost 4 bases and J 0 bases, leaving 10 bases between the germline ends. Germline CDR1 and CDR2: SNHLY and FYNNEI. This CDR3 has 15 amino acids. CDR3 in DNA: TGTGCCAGCAGTGGCCCCTTTAGCTCCTACAATGAGCAGTTCTTC. Its protein product is CASSGPFSSYNEQFF.

J is TRBJ2-7 and V is TRBV7-6; 7 bases fit TRBD2. The V segment lost 1 base and the J segment 3 bases; nucleotides outside the gene matches: 6. The V gene's germline CDR1 is SGHVS and CDR2 FNYEAQ. The CDR3 has 15 amino acids. The CDR3 sequence is CASSLVVGGSYEQYF. CDR3 sequence (DNA): TGTGCCAGCAGCTTAGTCGTGGGCGGGAGCTACGAGCAGTACTTC.

V gene TRBV28 combines with J gene TRBJ1-4, with D unclear. V lost 10 bases, J lost 7 bases, and 16 bases lay in between. The CDR3 is 13 residues long. The V gene's germline CDR1 is MDHEN and CDR2 SYDVKM. CDR3 bases: TGTGCCATCAAGACGCCGGCGGGTGAAAAACTGTTTTTT. It encodes CAIKTPAGEKLFF.

The chain joins TRBV7-8 to TRBJ1-1; D is ambiguous. Germline CDR1 SGHVS, CDR2 FQNEAQ. Between the trimmed V and J ends, which lost 5 bases and 2 bases, there was a span of 9 bases. This CDR3 contains 13 residues. The CDR3 DNA reads TGTGCCAGCAGCGCAGACACTAACACTGAAGCTTTCTTT. It encodes CASSADTNTEAFF.

The chain employs TRBV5-1 and TRBJ2-2; D is unclear. V was pared by 0 bases and J by 7 bases, with 10 bases between. Germline V gene lookup returns CDR1 SGHRS and CDR2 YFSETQ. This CDR3 comprises 14 residues. The CDR3 here is CASSLVAVDGELFF. The CDR3 bases are TGCGCCAGCAGCTTGGTGGCAGTAGACGGGGAGCTGTTTTTT.

The gene calls are TRBV7-6 and TRBJ1-4, with D maybe TRBD1 (5 bases). The V end was cut by 2 bases, the J end by 3 bases, with 10 bases between. The CDR3 consists of 15 residues. The V gene's germline CDR1 is SGHVS and CDR2 FNYEAQ. CDR3 nucleotide sequence: TGTGCCAGCAGCTTAACGGGGGGATCTAATGAAAAACTGTTTTTT. Protein product: CASSLTGGSNEKLFF. Supplemented by reference TRBV7-6 and TRBJ1-4, the full variable domain reads GAGVSQSPRYKVTKRGQDVALRCDPISGHVSLYWYRQALGQGPEFLTYFNYEAQQDKSGLPNDRFSAERPEGSISTLTIQRTEQRDSAMYRCASSLTGGSNEKLFFGSGTQLSVL.

The chain is built from TRBV18 and TRBJ2-1; 12 nucleotides match TRBD2. The CDR3 is 18 residues long. Germline V lookup: CDR1 KGHSH, CDR2 LQKENI. Trimming removed 3 bases from V and 6 bases from J; junction bases left unmatched: 12. The DNA of the CDR3 is TGTGCCAGCTCACCGACTAGCGGGAGAAGGGTAGGGTCCAATGAGCAGTTCTTC. It translates to CASSPTSGRRVGSNEQFF.

The chain is built from TRBV9 and TRBJ2-7; the match to TRBD2 covers 8 bases. With V trimmed by 2 bases and J by 2 bases, 6 bases remained unmatched. The CDR3 runs 15 residues. Germline lookup yields CDR1 SGDLS and CDR2 YYNGEE. CDR3 sequence: CASSVGLDSTYEQYF. The CDR3 nucleotides read TGTGCCAGCAGCGTGGGACTAGACAGTACCTACGAGCAGTACTTC.